This T cell receptor (beta chain) derives from a study of cytomegalovirus exposure and HLA in healthy donors (dated 2017 in TCRdb). Regarding the study in general: An earlier analysis of some 600 of the donors reported around 280 Gb of sequence data and around 120 million unique TCR beta sequences obtained from roughly 180 million T cells. Using immunosequencing, the study profiled T cell repertoires from around 680 subjects and related those repertoires to cytomegalovirus serostatus. Among several hundred genotyped donors of the cohort, an average of around 250,000 unique TCR beta nucleotide sequences was sequenced per donor, of which approximately 19% were non-productive. Donor age, sex, ethnicity and CMV serostatus were compiled together with the repertoire data. A later genetic analysis used genome-wide SNP genotypes for about 55% of the 666 donors, treating that subset as a discovery cohort. The genetic ancestry cluster associated with self-reported Caucasian donors included 81% of the 398 genotyped donors. Every repertoire in the discovery cohort had been generated on one and the same sequencing platform. Rather than using new phenotypic data, the later analysis identified candidate immune exposures from TCR beta sequences and from how often those sequences occurred across donors. In an earlier analysis of a few hundred of the donors, high-throughput TCR beta sequencing was used to judge whether each TCR beta V gene segment behaved as functional or pseudogenic. High-throughput TCR immunosequencing, statistical association of individual TCRs with disease status, and machine learning were combined to predict cytomegalovirus infection status. Several DR-DQ haplotypes were handled as single units for association and clustering because linkage in the cohort was strong. About 320 gigabases of sequencing data and 78 million or so unique TCR sequences were included in an early release covering 550 to 650 HLA-typed donors. The number of typed donors differed by locus: about 620-630 for A, B, C, DRB1 and DQB1; 500 to 550 for DQA1; around 610 for DPA1; and around 450 for DPB1. In a later analysis, previously published TCR beta repertoires from 666 donors were re-analyzed and high-resolution HLA genotyping was added so that TCR occurrence patterns could be studied. HLA typing included class I and class II loci at four-digit resolution. The study aimed to test whether signatures of past pathogen exposure could be identified by cataloging public T cell receptors. In addition to the first cohort of about 650 subjects, a separate validation cohort of 130 or so different subjects was used. The full study reports these points: A further reported finding was that TCR beta sequences accurately predicted the HLA-A and HLA-B alleles for most subjects in the first cohort. In a later analysis, TCR association rates were found to vary across HLA loci, with the most associated TCRs seen for DRB1 alleles and the fewest for HLA-C alleles. Some IMGT-functional V segments, including TRBV6-2 and TRBV6-3, could not be distinguished by the 87-base-pair reads and were therefore excluded. A later analysis reported that several top co-occurrence clusters appeared linked to parvovirus B19, influenza, CMV and Epstein-Barr virus. In both the original and validation cohorts, the classifier was reported to diagnose cytomegalovirus status with high specificity and sensitivity. Because some donors lacked HLA typing at each locus, the association tests relied only on the typed subset. A later genetic analysis reported fewer N-insertions in productive TCRs among donors in an Asian-associated ancestry cluster than the roughly 620-donor mean. In a later analysis, most CMV-associated TCR beta chains were found to appear HLA-restricted, with HLA associations seemingly driven largely by CMV exposure. Strong co-occurrence of HLA alleles, especially DR and DQ, made assigning TCR associations to individual alleles difficult. Linkage disequilibrium might explain the correlated functional status among segregating V segments, but an unknown experimental factor could not be excluded. Specific HLA alleles were associated with 15,000 to 20,000 TCR beta sequences at a false discovery rate of 0.05 in a later analysis. Sequencing depth was assumed to be roughly uniform across donors in the presence/absence analyses, though that assumption may not hold. V-gene and J-gene trimming of TCR beta chains was associated with a missense DCLRE1C variant in a later genetic analysis, and the association was replicated in an independent cohort. In the study, some 160 TCR beta chains were listed as associated with cytomegalovirus. In an earlier analysis of 450 to 750 of the donors, most TCR beta V segments appeared in productive rearrangements about 87% or about 30% of the time, broadly matching IMGT annotations. Across donors, most TCR sequences were observed very rarely, whereas some public TCRs were present in many individuals. This cohort had only TCR beta chains sequenced, and the lack of alpha or paired-chain data limited which features could be detected. In vitro tests confirmed that a few of the cytomegalovirus-associated TCR beta chains recognize cytomegalovirus antigens. Compared with equally common non-associated chains, HLA-associated TCR beta chains in a later analysis were more clonally expanded and had lower generation probabilities. The only immune exposure information available for the cohort was CMV serostatus. The authors suggested that the approach could potentially be generalized to other disease states and immunological phenotypes. Roughly 15 rarely observed V segments, including chromosome 9 orphons, were excluded from the earlier analysis of approximately 500 of the donors because counts were too low. A group of highly shared sequence variants was considered likely to be a technical artifact of the sequencing pipeline.

A few counts support this clone. What this receptor recognizes is not known. Within one base of it there is no much larger clone, and no base qualities were kept. From the germline V gene, CDR1 is MDHEN and CDR2 is SYDVKM. For this chain, trimming is 8 bases at the V end and 1 base at the J end, and the number of junction bases without a gene match is 7. Including the terminal cysteine and phenylalanine, the CDR3 comprises 14 residues. Only the CDR3 region is kept as DNA, spanning 42 bases read in frame from base 1. The cohort comprised some 700 healthy bone marrow donors. At the time of sampling, every cohort member was nominally healthy, though immune exposures that went unrecorded were likely present. The donor was CMV seronegative and was included in the group of 352 seronegative cohort members. A peripheral blood sample was collected from each donor, and TCR beta sequencing was performed on peripheral blood mononuclear cells. Genomic DNA extraction from the blood cell samples was performed with the Qiagen DNeasy Blood Extraction Kit.

The library came from the immunoSEQ multiplex PCR assay. For the multiplex PCR, a mixture combining 60 forward primers for TCR Vbeta segments and 13 reverse primers for TCR Jbeta segments was used. The CDR3 region of rearranged TCR beta genes was amplified from genomic DNA by a multiplex PCR assay. On the Illumina HiSeq System, the amplified TCR beta libraries were sequenced as 87-base-pair reads. The study's own analysis went as follows. A later analysis counted about 80 million unique TCR beta chains across the 600 to 850 repertoires, and roughly 10 million of these chains were shared by at least two donors. To remove PCR and sequencing errors, raw reads were error-corrected and collapsed into unique sequences using a nearest-neighbor algorithm that merged closely related sequences. V, D and J gene segments were assigned by aligning CDR3 sequences to IMGT reference sequences. For a sequence to be retained, a match of at least six nucleotides was required to both a V gene segment and a J gene segment. A rearrangement was called productive if the CDR3 had no stop codons and remained in frame with V and J, and every other rearrangement was called non-productive. Following IMGT convention, CDR3 was defined as the stretch from the second conserved V-encoded cysteine up to the conserved J-encoded phenylalanine. Sequences without an unambiguous match to a single V gene segment were excluded from the earlier analysis of several hundred of the donors. An earlier analysis of several hundred of the donors called V segments functional above 56.7% productive rearrangements and segregating when the between-donor standard deviation exceeded 5%. A statistical classification framework was built for diagnosing cytomegalovirus status from the catalog of TCR beta chain sequences. In a later analysis, TCR nucleotide sequences were compared against IMGT/GENE-DB human TR gene sequences so that V and J genes could be assigned. In a later analysis, CDR3 sequences and most-parsimonious VDJ recombination scenarios were assigned using the TCRdist pipeline. A later analysis defined each TCR beta chain by its CDR3 amino acid sequence plus V-gene family, and excluded reads lacking a unique V-gene family. As a way to deal with suspected cross-contamination and a sequencing artifact, a later analysis dropped approximately 590 nucleotide sequences that were highly shared and had low generation probability. In a later analysis, a clonal expansion index for each public chain was calculated from normalized within-repertoire ranks of inferred template counts. In a later analysis, generation probabilities were computed with a VDJ recombination model fitted to out-of-frame rearrangements, and the resulting probabilities were checked against IGoR. A later analysis scored TCR-TCR, TCR-HLA and TCR-CMV co-occurrence with hypergeometric tests, applying a repertoire-size bias correction to TCR pairs. False discovery rates were estimated in a later analysis by permuting HLA or CMV assignments 20 times. In a later analysis, co-occurring TCRs were grouped with DBSCAN, and TCRdist sequence similarity was added when clustering was performed within HLA-allele-positive subsets. Co-occurrence clustering excluded repertoires with fewer than 30,000 or more than 120,000 public chains, plus five with anomalous nucleotide sharing. TCRdb stores this immuneACCESS table with in-frame sequences only. Part of the clones is absent; in the studies checked, under half of the shortfall reflects unresolved V genes, and no reason is known for the rest. The V and J calls and clone size were taken over from that table, and D and trimming were inferred from the DNA. This sample comprises more than 75,000 clones, 79% of them detected only once. The ten largest clones add up to around 3.8% of the sample.

The V gene is TRBV28 and the J gene is TRBJ1-1; TRBD1 fits 7 bases in the junction. This TCR was recovered from a woman aged 35 to 49 in good health and CMV-seronegative. Sequencing was performed on PBMCs. The DNA sequence is TGTGCCAGCGGGACGACAGGGCAGAACACTGAAGCTTTCTTT. Its protein is CASGTTGQNTEAFF.